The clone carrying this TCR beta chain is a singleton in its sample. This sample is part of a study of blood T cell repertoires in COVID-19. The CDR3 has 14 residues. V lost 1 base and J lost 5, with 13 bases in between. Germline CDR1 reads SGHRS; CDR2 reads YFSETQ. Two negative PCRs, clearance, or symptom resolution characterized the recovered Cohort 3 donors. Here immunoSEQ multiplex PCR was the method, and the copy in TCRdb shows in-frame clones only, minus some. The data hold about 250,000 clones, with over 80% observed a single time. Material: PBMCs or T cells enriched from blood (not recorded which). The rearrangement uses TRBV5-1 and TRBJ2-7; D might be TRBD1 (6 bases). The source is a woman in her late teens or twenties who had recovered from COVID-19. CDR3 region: CASSLTLNRDEQYF. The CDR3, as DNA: TGCGCCAGCAGCTTGACCCTAAACAGGGACGAGCAGTACTTC. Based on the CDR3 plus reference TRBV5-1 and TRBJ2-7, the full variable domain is KAGVTQTPRYLIKTRGQQVTLSCSPISGHRSVSWYQQTPGQGLQFLFEYFSETQRNKGNFPGRFSGRQFSNSRSEMNVSTLELGDSALYLCASSLTLNRDEQYFGPGTRLTVT.